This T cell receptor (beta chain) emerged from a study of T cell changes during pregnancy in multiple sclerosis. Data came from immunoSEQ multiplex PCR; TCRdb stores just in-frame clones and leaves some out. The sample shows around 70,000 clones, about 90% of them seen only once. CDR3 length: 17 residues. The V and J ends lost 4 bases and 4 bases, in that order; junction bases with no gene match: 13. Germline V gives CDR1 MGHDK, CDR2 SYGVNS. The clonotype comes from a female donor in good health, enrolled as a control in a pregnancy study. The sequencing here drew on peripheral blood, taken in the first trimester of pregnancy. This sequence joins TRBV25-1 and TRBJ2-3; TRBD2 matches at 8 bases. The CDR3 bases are TGTGCCAGCAGTGGGACACTTCGAGCGGGAGATTCAGATACGCAGTATTTT. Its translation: CASSGTLRAGDSDTQYF.